These 7 T cell receptor beta chains were all obtained from the same sample, sequenced in a study of Graves' ophthalmopathy and Graves' hyperthyroidism. RNA transcripts were the source from which TCR beta CDR3 regions were amplified. An initial RT-PCR round employing HTBI primers preceded a second-round multiplex PCR. MiXCR, run by TCRdb on the multiplex PCR reads, gives a single entry per CDR3 protein. The table has around 670,000 distinct CDR3 sequences, 40% seen once. The sample comprised peripheral blood. Receptor source: an adult man with Graves' ophthalmopathy.

The chain couples TRBV12-3 or TRBV12-4 to TRBJ1-4; the D gene is possibly TRBD1 (5 bases). This CDR3 comprises 17 residues. V lost 1 base to trimming and J lost 3 bases, with 15 bases between them. The CDR3 coding sequence is TGTGCCAGCAGTTTAGTGCGCGGGGCGGCGGCTAATGAAAAACTGTTTTTT. It is translated as CASSLVRGAAANEKLFF.

The gene calls are TRBV20-1 and TRBJ2-7; no definite D call. This CDR3 has 11 amino acids. Looked up from germline, CDR1 is DFQATT and CDR2 is SNEGSKA (reference sequence). V was pared by 4 bases and J by 5 bases, with 9 bases between. The CDR3 loop is CSAIGFDEQYF. In nucleotides, the CDR3 is TGCAGTGCTATAGGGTTCGACGAGCAGTACTTC.

This chain joins TRBV2 and TRBJ1-6; D gene uncertain. Germline CDR1 reads SNHLY; CDR2 reads FYNNEI. Trimming left V 6 bases short and J 8 bases short, with 17 bases between. There are 15 residues in the CDR3. DNA of the CDR3: TGTGCCAGCAGCGATTCGTTCGGTACCGATTCACCCCTCCACTTT. Translating gives CASSDSFGTDSPLHF.

This clonotype was seen only a few times. This sequence joins TRBV9 and TRBJ1-2, with D possibly TRBD1 on 5 matching bases. This CDR3 spans 15 amino acids. Per the germline V gene, CDR1 is SGDLS and CDR2 is YYNGEE. V lost 4 bases to trimming and J lost 5 bases, with 18 bases between them. The CDR3 region is CASSRQSPPSYGYTF. CDR3 in DNA: TGTGCCAGCAGCCGACAGTCGCCCCCCTCATATGGCTACACCTTC.

Many counts were recorded for this clonotype. The chain carries TRBV10-1 and TRBJ2-2; possibly TRBD1 or TRBD2 for D (5 bases each). Trimming took off 0 bases at V and 8 bases at J, with 13 bases between the two ends. CDR1 and CDR2 (germline): WNHNN, SYGVQD (reference sequence). This CDR3 has 15 amino acids. The CDR3 reads CASSESRGAEGELFF. The CDR3 DNA is TGCGCCAGCAGTGAGTCGAGAGGGGCTGAAGGGGAGCTGTTTTTT.

This clonotype was seen a handful of times. The chain combines TRBV29-1 with TRBJ2-3; 11 nucleotides match TRBD2. The trim removed 6 bases at V and 4 bases at J, leaving 6 bases unmatched. The CDR3 covers 14 residues. From germline, CDR1 is SQVTM and CDR2 ANQGSEA. The CDR3 sequence is CSVTPGLAADTQYF. As DNA, the CDR3 is TGCAGCGTGACCCCGGGACTAGCGGCAGATACGCAGTATTTT.

The rearrangement uses TRBV27 and TRBJ1-1; D is unresolved. Trimming removed 7 bases at V and 0 bases at J, with 9 bases between. This CDR3 is 13 amino acids long. Germline assignment: CDR1 MNHEY and CDR2 SMNVEV (reference sequence). The CDR3 sequence is CASTDTVNTEAFF. CDR3 coding DNA: TGTGCCAGCACCGATACAGTGAACACTGAAGCTTTCTTT.